Listed here are 27 T cell receptor beta chains from one sample, sequenced in a study of graft-versus-host responses after intestinal transplantation (dated by TCRdb to the early 2020s). Library method: the immunoSEQ multiplex PCR assay. Drawn from immuneACCESS, this table holds only the in-frame rearrangements with V and J called that TCRdb kept. Clones are partly lost; checked studies trace under half to an unresolved V gene and leave the rest unexplained. The sample table records about 6,400 clones; around 82% of these occur just once. The ten largest make up approximately 8.1% of the sample. Intraepithelial and lamina propria lymphocytes were isolated from graft specimens using dithiothreitol, EDTA incubations and collagenase D digestion. The sequenced sample was ileum tissue, obtained around 300 days after intestinal transplant. These receptors all stem from a human patient who received an intestinal transplant, so some T cells may come from the graft donor.

The J gene is TRBJ1-1, the V gene TRBV7-3; no definite D call. From germline, CDR1 is SGHTA and CDR2 FQGTGA. CDR3 length: 13 residues. Trimming cost V 1 base and J 0 bases, with 3 bases left between them. In DNA, the CDR3 is TGTGCCAGCAGCTTAAGGATGAACACTGAAGCTTTCTTT. Translating it yields CASSLRMNTEAFF.

The genes are TRBV11-2 and TRBJ2-3, with D hard to call. Looked up from germline, CDR1 is SGHAT and CDR2 is FQNNGV. Trimming left V 3 bases short and J 0 bases short, with 13 bases between. This CDR3 is built from 16 residues. For the CDR3, the DNA is TGTGCCAGCAGCTTGGCGCCTCACTCTAGCACAGATACGCAGTATTTT. It codes for CASSLAPHSSTDTQYF.

On this clone itself: One junction end disagrees with the germline gene, perhaps due to a read error. V and J are TRBV9 and TRBJ2-3, with a weak D call TRBD2 (5 bases). The CDR3 length is 15 residues. Germline CDR1 and CDR2: SGDLS and YYNGEE. Written as DNA, the CDR3 is TGTGTCAGCAGCGTAGAGGGTACCCAAGCAGATACGCAGTATTTT. Encoded protein: CVSSVEGTQADTQYF.

The gene calls are TRBV23-1 and TRBJ2-1; D ambiguous. TRBV23-1 is annotated as an ORF whose role is uncertain. The CDR3 extends over 14 amino acids. The germline V and J ends were trimmed by 2 bases and 4 bases, with 9 bases remaining between them. Here the CDR3 DNA reads TGCGCCAGCAGTCAACCGAGGAAGTACAATGAGCAGTTCTTC. Its protein is CASSQPRKYNEQFF.

The chain uses TRBV6-5 and TRBJ1-1, with D uncertain. The germline V gene has CDR1 MNHEY and CDR2 SVGAGI. The V and J ends lost 2 bases and 6 bases respectively, with 10 bases between them. This CDR3 has 13 amino acids. CDR3 residues: CASSYQPDSEAFF. The CDR3 nucleotides read TGTGCCAGCAGTTACCAACCTGACTCTGAAGCTTTCTTT.

The V gene is TRBV5-1, the J gene TRBJ2-1, with TRBD1 matching over 7 bases. J gave up 8 bases and V 4 bases, and 12 bases lay outside the gene matches. This CDR3 is 15 amino acids long. The V gene's germline CDR1 is SGHRS and CDR2 YFSETQ. The CDR3 reads CASSETGLLGHEQFF. The CDR3 DNA reads as TGCGCCAGCAGCGAGACAGGGTTGTTAGGACATGAGCAGTTCTTC. Combining the CDR3 with reference TRBV5-1 and TRBJ2-1 gives the whole variable domain KAGVTQTPRYLIKTRGQQVTLSCSPISGHRSVSWYQQTPGQGLQFLFEYFSETQRNKGNFPGRFSGRQFSNSRSEMNVSTLELGDSALYLCASSETGLLGHEQFFGPGTRLTVL.

The chain joins TRBV4-2 to TRBJ2-2; TRBD1 aligns across 9 bases. The CDR3 extends over 15 amino acids. Germline V gene data show CDR1 as LGHNA and CDR2 as YNFKEQ. Unmatched junction bases numbered 5, after V lost 6 bases and J lost 3 bases. CDR3 sequence (DNA): TGTGCCAGCAGGGCCGGGACAGGGCACACCGGGGAGCTGTTTTTT. Translated, it gives CASRAGTGHTGELFF.

As concerns this clone: At one end, the junction sequence differs from germline, possibly due to a read error. The rearrangement joins TRBV9 to TRBJ2-7; D tentatively reads TRBD1 or TRBD2 (7 bases each). CDR1 and CDR2 (germline): SGDLS, YYNGEE. This CDR3 is built from 13 residues. CDR3: CARSEGGGGEQYF. The CDR3 nucleotides are TGTGCCCGCAGCGAGGGAGGGGGCGGCGAGCAGTACTTC.

The chain uses TRBV18 and TRBJ2-4; D may be TRBD1 or TRBD2 (5 bases each). V lost 5 bases, J lost 10 bases, and 27 bases lay in between. Germline CDR1 KGHSH, CDR2 LQKENI. This CDR3 is 17 amino acids long. CDR3 nucleotides: TGTGCCAGCTCAGTGTCTCGGACCCCGGTGGTCGAGGGGATTCAGTACTTC. Its protein product is CASSVSRTPVVEGIQYF. Variable domain in full (rest from reference TRBV18 and TRBJ2-4): NAGVMQNPRHLVRRRGQEARLRCSPMKGHSHVYWYRQLPEEGLKFMVYLQKENIIDESGMPKERFSAEFPKEGPSILRIQQVVRGDSAAYFCASSVSRTPVVEGIQYFGAGTRLSVL.

The J gene is TRBJ2-1, the V gene TRBV6-1; 10 nucleotides match TRBD2. The CDR3 extends over 15 amino acids. J was trimmed by 9 bases and V by 6 bases; bases with no gene match: 11. CDR1 and CDR2 from the germline V gene are MNHNS and SASEGT. CDR3 DNA: TGTGCCAGCAGCAGCGGGGGGGCCGAGGTGACTGAGCAGTTCTTC. Translated: CASSSGGAEVTEQFF.

The DNA of the CDR3 is TGTGCCAGCTCACTGTTGCAGGACCCTAACTATGGCTACACCTTC. Its protein is CASSLLQDPNYGYTF. The J gene is TRBJ1-2, the V gene TRBV18; D uncertain. The germline CDR1 and CDR2 sequences are KGHSH and LQKENI. The CDR3 contains 15 residues. Trimming stripped 4 bases from V and 0 bases from J, with 12 bases between.

The CDR3 here is CASSSTMRQDDEQFF. The CDR3 bases are TGTGCCAGCAGCTCTACCATGCGACAAGACGATGAGCAGTTCTTC. The chain uses TRBV2 and TRBJ2-1; D is unresolved. CDR1 and CDR2 from the germline V gene are SNHLY and FYNNEI. V was clipped by 6 bases and J by 8 bases, with 20 bases between them. This CDR3 comprises 15 residues.

This clone was detected once. The chain links TRBV6-4 to TRBJ2-1; 10 bases map to TRBD2. Trimming at V came to 4 bases and at J to 6 bases, leaving 6 bases not matched to a gene. This CDR3 is 15 amino acids long. Looked up from germline, CDR1 is MRHNA and CDR2 is SNTAGT. The CDR3 DNA follows: TGTGCCAGCAGTGCAAGCGGGGGGGCCTCCAATGAGCAGTTCTTC. Its protein is CASSASGGASNEQFF.

The gene calls are TRBV6-5 and TRBJ1-2; D uncertain. The length of the CDR3 is 13 residues. Germline V CDR1 and CDR2: MNHEY, SVGAGI. V shed 6 bases and J shed 2 bases, with 10 bases lying between them. This CDR3 is CASRVGLNYGYTF. DNA of the CDR3: TGTGCCAGCAGGGTAGGGCTGAACTATGGCTACACCTTC.

The chain uses TRBV6-1 and TRBJ2-7, with 9 bases lining up with TRBD1. The trim removed 6 bases at V and 5 bases at J, leaving 5 bases unmatched. CDR3 length: 13 amino acids. In germline, CDR1 is MNHNS, CDR2 SASEGT. For the CDR3, the DNA is TGTGCCAGCAGGGGACAGGGTTGCCACGAGCAGTACTTC. Residues: CASRGQGCHEQYF.

This clone was seen a few times. The chain is built from TRBV13 and TRBJ1-2; weak D call: TRBD1 (6 bases). V lost 5 bases, J lost 3 bases, and 25 bases lay in between. CDR3 length: 18 residues. Germline CDR1 reads PRHDT; CDR2 reads FYEKMQ (reference sequence). CDR3 in amino acids: CASSTPPPTGTSYYGYTF. As DNA, the CDR3 is TGTGCCAGCAGCACGCCCCCCCCTACAGGGACGTCCTACTATGGCTACACCTTC.

The chain joins TRBV2 to TRBJ1-2; 7 nucleotides align to TRBD1. This CDR3 spans 14 amino acids. After removal of 2 bases from V and 7 bases from J, the junction contained 7 bases not matched to a gene. The germline V gene has CDR1 SNHLY and CDR2 FYNNEI. The CDR3 region is CASSESGTVTGYTF. The CDR3 DNA follows: TGTGCCAGCAGTGAATCCGGGACAGTGACTGGCTACACCTTC.

There are a few counts of this clone. V is TRBV6-4 and J is TRBJ2-3, with 7 bases identical to TRBD1. CDR1 and CDR2 from the germline V gene are MRHNA and SNTAGT. This CDR3 has 15 amino acids. V was pared by 0 bases and J by 2 bases, with 2 bases of the junction left unmatched. CDR3: CASSDSGGATDTQYF. CDR3 DNA: TGTGCCAGCAGTGACTCAGGGGGCGCCACAGATACGCAGTATTTT.

This clone occurred a few times. J is TRBJ2-7 and V is TRBV6-5; D call uncertain. CDR3 length: 13 amino acids. CDR1 is MNHEY, CDR2 SVGAGI, per germline. With 0 bases removed from V and 1 base from J, the gap between germline ends came to 4 bases. The CDR3 sequence: CASSYSISYEQYF. CDR3 bases: TGTGCCAGCAGTTACTCCATATCCTACGAGCAGTACTTC.

This clone appeared once. This sequence joins TRBV10-1 and TRBJ2-3, with 7 bases identical to TRBD2. The CDR3 has 16 residues. The V segment lost 0 bases and the J segment 0 bases; nucleotides outside the gene matches: 3. The germline V gene has CDR1 WNHNN and CDR2 SYGVQD (reference sequence). CDR3: CASSESFSGSTDTQYF. The CDR3, as DNA: TGCGCCAGCAGTGAGTCGTTTAGCGGGAGCACAGATACGCAGTATTTT.

This rearrangement joins TRBV6-5 to TRBJ1-1, with D uncertain. Germline V gene sequence: CDR1 MNHEY, CDR2 SVGAGI. Trimming left V 0 bases short and J 5 bases short, with 13 bases between. The CDR3 is 15 residues long. Written as DNA, the CDR3 is TGTGCCAGCAGTTACTCGGACCCTGTGGGTACTGAAGCTTTCTTT. This sequence encodes CASSYSDPVGTEAFF.

The chain joins TRBV28 to TRBJ2-2; tentative D call: TRBD1 (6 bases). Germline CDR1 reads MDHEN; CDR2 reads SYDVKM. The length of the CDR3 is 15 residues. Between the trimmed V and J ends, which lost 2 bases and 4 bases, there was a span of 11 bases. CDR3 nucleotides: TGTGCCAGCAGTTTAACAGGGATGGGCACCGGGGAGCTGTTTTTT. Encoded protein: CASSLTGMGTGELFF.

V gene TRBV4-1 combines with J gene TRBJ2-7, with 10 bases fitting TRBD2. CDR1 is MGHRA and CDR2 is YSYEKL in the germline V gene. This CDR3 is built from 15 residues. The ends lost 0 bases at V and 3 bases at J; junction bases unmatched: 2. The CDR3 region is CASSQEPSGGYEQYF. CDR3 coding DNA: TGCGCCAGCAGCCAAGAGCCTAGCGGGGGCTACGAGCAGTACTTC.

The J gene is TRBJ1-6, the V gene TRBV2; D is perhaps TRBD1 (5 bases). The germline V gene has CDR1 SNHLY and CDR2 FYNNEI. V was shortened by 2 bases and J by 8 bases, with 10 bases between the two germline ends. The CDR3 runs 14 residues. CDR3 amino acids: CASSERGWDSPLHF. Written as DNA, the CDR3 is TGTGCCAGCAGTGAACGGGGGTGGGATTCACCCCTCCACTTT.

This rearrangement joins TRBV30 to TRBJ1-4; no reliable D call. The CDR3 has 15 residues. The germline V and J ends were trimmed by 0 bases and 5 bases, with 13 bases remaining between them. From germline, CDR1 is GTSNPN and CDR2 SVGIG (reference sequence). The CDR3: CAWSVVRTRNEKLFF. CDR3 DNA: TGTGCCTGGAGTGTTGTACGAACAAGAAATGAAAAACTGTTTTTT.

The J gene is TRBJ1-1, the V gene TRBV5-4; 11 nucleotides agree with TRBD1. The V segment lost 3 bases and the J segment 4 bases; nucleotides outside the gene matches: 11. Germline V CDR1 and CDR2: SGHNT, YYREEE (reference sequence). The CDR3 loop spans 17 amino acids. This CDR3 reads CASSSWTGGLTGTEAFF. The CDR3 nucleotides read TGTGCCAGCAGCTCCTGGACAGGGGGCTTAACAGGCACTGAAGCTTTCTTT.

The gene calls are TRBV12-5 and TRBJ2-2; D tentatively reads TRBD1 or TRBD2 (6 bases each). V lost 7 bases, J lost 5 bases, and 23 bases lay in between. Germline values: CDR1 LGHNT, CDR2 FRNRAP. The CDR3 totals 17 residues. The CDR3 protein is CASAASPGGAGTGELFF. CDR3 coding DNA: TGTGCTAGTGCCGCATCCCCCGGGGGCGCAGGGACCGGGGAGCTGTTTTTT.